Below are 22 T cell receptor beta chains sequenced from a single sample in a study of blood T cell repertoires in COVID-19. Data came from immunoSEQ multiplex PCR; TCRdb stores just in-frame clones and leaves some out. The sample includes under 150,000 clones, over 75% seen only once; the top ten take 6.5% to 9.5%. The specimen was peripheral blood. All receptors derive from an older woman with COVID-19, enrolled during active disease.

The chain has TRBV30 and TRBJ1-2; the D is unclear. The CDR3 runs to 12 residues. Trimming left V 2 bases short and J 4 bases short, with 8 bases between. The germline gives CDR1 GTSNPN, CDR2 SVGIG (reference sequence). CDR3 sequence: CAWSSGSYGYTF. The CDR3, as DNA: TGTGCCTGGAGTTCCGGGAGCTATGGCTACACCTTC.

The genes are TRBV9 and TRBJ1-4, with a tentative D call TRBD1 (6 bases). Germline V gene sequence: CDR1 SGDLS, CDR2 YYNGEE. V was shortened by 4 bases and J by 6 bases, with 19 bases between the two germline ends. The CDR3 consists of 16 residues. The DNA for the CDR3 is TGTGCCAGCAGCCCCGGGGGGGGCAACCCCTATGAAAAACTGTTTTTT. Protein product: CASSPGGGNPYEKLFF.

The chain links TRBV3-1 (or the pseudogene TRBV3-2) to TRBJ1-4; 8 bases match TRBD1. The junction had 13 bases not matched to a gene; V was cut back by 4 bases and J by 3 bases. The CDR3 contains 18 residues. Germline CDR1 and CDR2: LGHDT and YNNKEL (reference sequence). The CDR3 DNA reads as TGTGCCAGCAGCCTTTATCAGGACAGGGCGGGGGCTAATGAAAAACTGTTTTTT. As protein: CASSLYQDRAGANEKLFF.

This chain links TRBV13 with TRBJ2-1, with D hard to call. The length of the CDR3 is 14 residues. CDR1 PRHDT and CDR2 FYEKMQ come from the germline V gene (reference sequence). V lost 4 bases to trimming and J lost 10 bases, with 17 bases between them. The CDR3 here is CASSSSPGLGEQFF. CDR3 DNA: TGTGCCAGCAGCTCGTCCCCCGGGTTAGGAGAGCAGTTCTTC.

The chain couples TRBV4-2 to TRBJ1-2, with D unresolved. V gave up 6 bases and J gave up 6 bases, with 11 bases separating them. The germline gives CDR1 LGHNA, CDR2 YNFKEQ. There are 12 residues in the CDR3. CDR3 amino acids: CASSPVGDGYTF. CDR3 bases: TGTGCCAGCAGTCCGGTCGGGGATGGCTACACCTTC.

On this clone: The junction and the germline gene differ at one end; a read error may be behind it. The CDR3 bases are TGCGCCAGCAGCTTAGACAGGACCGGAGCTTACGCCTTC. It codes for CASSLDRTGAYAF. The chain is built from TRBV5-1 and TRBJ1-2, with D perhaps TRBD1 (6 bases). CDR1 and CDR2 (germline): SGHRS, YFSETQ. This CDR3 has 13 residues.

The chain uses TRBV25-1 and TRBJ1-2, with D unresolved. This CDR3 has 11 amino acids. Trimming cost V 3 bases and J 7 bases, with 6 bases left between them. Germline V gives CDR1 MGHDK, CDR2 SYGVNS. The CDR3 region is CASSDSAGYTF. As DNA, the CDR3 is TGTGCCAGCAGTGACAGCGCTGGCTACACCTTC.

The rearrangement links TRBV7-9 to TRBJ2-7; TRBD1 is a possible D gene (6 bases). Germline CDR1 reads SEHNR; CDR2 reads FQNEAQ (reference sequence). The CDR3 covers 16 residues. The V end lost 2 bases, the J end lost 5 bases, and 19 bases lay between the germline ends. CDR3 bases: TGTGCCAGCAGCTTAAAGAAAGCAGGGGTCTTGGACGAGCAGTACTTC. This encodes CASSLKKAGVLDEQYF. Full variable domain (remainder filled in from reference TRBV7-9 and TRBJ2-7): DTGVSQNPRHKITKRGQNVTFRCDPISEHNRLYWYRQTLGQGPEFLTYFQNEAQLEKSRLLSDRFSAERPKGSFSTLEIQRTEQGDSAMYLCASSLKKAGVLDEQYFGPGTRLTVT.

This rearrangement joins TRBV28 to TRBJ1-1; TRBD1 might be the D (6 bases). The CDR3 runs to 15 residues. The germline V gene has CDR1 MDHEN and CDR2 SYDVKM. The CDR3 loop reads CALGRGGRMNTEAFF. DNA of the CDR3: TGTGCTCTGGGGAGGGGGGGACGGATGAACACTGAAGCTTTCTTT.

V gene TRBV10-3 combines with J gene TRBJ2-1; TRBD2 matches at 11 bases. In germline, CDR1 is ENHRY, CDR2 SYGVKD. The CDR3 has 16 residues. J lost 0 bases, V lost 7 bases, and 5 bases had no gene match. The CDR3 protein is CAITEGTSGSYNEQFF. The DNA for the CDR3 is TGTGCCATCACCGAGGGGACTAGCGGCTCCTACAATGAGCAGTTCTTC.

This clone was picked up a small number of times. The V gene is TRBV25-1, the J gene TRBJ1-2; 7 nucleotides line up with TRBD1. Per the germline V gene, CDR1 is MGHDK and CDR2 is SYGVNS. This CDR3 has 15 residues. V shed 2 bases and J 0 bases; nucleotides not matched to a gene: 3. The CDR3 bases are TGTGCCAGCAGTGAACAGGGGGACCCTAACTATGGCTACACCTTC. It specifies CASSEQGDPNYGYTF.

This clone was counted between two and nine times. The rearrangement links TRBV10-3 to TRBJ1-6; perhaps TRBD1 as D (5 bases). The CDR3 runs 14 residues. Trimming stripped 0 bases from V and 10 bases from J, with 10 bases between. Germline loops: CDR1 ENHRY, CDR2 SYGVKD. CDR3 sequence (DNA): TGTGCCATCAGTGAGTCGGAGGGGTGGTCACCCCTCCACTTT. It is translated as CAISESEGWSPLHF.

The chain carries TRBV6-5 and TRBJ1-1; possibly TRBD1 for D (6 bases). Germline V lookup: CDR1 MNHEY, CDR2 SVGAGI. This CDR3 spans 16 amino acids. With 2 bases removed from V and 1 base from J, the gap between germline ends came to 14 bases. CDR3 DNA sequence: TGTGCCAGCAGTTACGCTAGTGGGGGCGGGAACACTGAAGCTTTCTTT. This encodes CASSYASGGGNTEAFF.

This clone has only a few counts. This chain links TRBV9 with TRBJ2-2; D is uncertain. The germline gives CDR1 SGDLS, CDR2 YYNGEE. This CDR3 contains 16 residues. V was clipped by 0 bases and J by 3 bases, with 12 bases between them. The DNA of the CDR3 is TGTGCCAGCAGCGTAGAGTGGTACCAGGACACCGGGGAGCTGTTTTTT. It yields the protein CASSVEWYQDTGELFF.

This clone has a handful of counts. The CDR3 here is CASSLGHSQPQHF. The CDR3 DNA reads TGTGCCAGCAGCTTGGGACACTCTCAGCCCCAGCATTTT. J is TRBJ1-5 and V is TRBV11-2; a possible D gene is TRBD1 (6 bases). The V end lost 3 bases, the J end lost 6 bases, and 9 bases lay between the germline ends. Germline V CDR1 and CDR2: SGHAT, FQNNGV. The CDR3 consists of 13 residues.

V gene TRBV7-8 combines with J gene TRBJ2-2; the D gene is possibly TRBD1 (6 bases). The CDR3 runs to 16 residues. Looked up from germline, CDR1 is SGHVS and CDR2 is FQNEAQ. Trimming pared 1 base from V and 2 bases from J, leaving 11 bases between. In DNA form, the CDR3 reads TGTGCCAGCAGCTTAGGGGCAGGGGATAACACCGGGGAGCTGTTTTTT. Encoded protein: CASSLGAGDNTGELFF.

The table lists this clone with a count of one. The chain couples TRBV3-1 (or the pseudogene TRBV3-2) to TRBJ2-3, with TRBD2 as a possible D gene (6 bases). Germline V lookup: CDR1 LGHDT, CDR2 YNNKEL (reference sequence). V was pared by 1 base and J by 0 bases, with 8 bases between. The CDR3 extends over 15 amino acids. The CDR3 is CASSQGRGSTDTQYF. As DNA, the CDR3 is TGTGCCAGCAGCCAAGGCCGGGGGAGCACAGATACGCAGTATTTT.

V usage is TRBV19 and J usage is TRBJ2-3, with TRBD1 as a possible D gene (7 bases). The CDR3 is made up of 15 amino acids. Germline CDR1 LNHDA, CDR2 SQIVND (reference sequence). V shed 8 bases and J shed 10 bases, with 25 bases lying between them. CDR3 residues: CASAREGGFGSAQYF. CDR3 sequence (DNA): TGTGCCAGTGCCCGGGAAGGGGGCTTCGGGAGCGCGCAGTATTTT. Variable domain in full (rest from reference TRBV19 and TRBJ2-3): DGGITQSPKYLFRKEGQNVTLSCEQNLNHDAMYWYRQDPGQGLRLIYYSQIVNDFQKGDIAEGYSVSREKKESFPLTVTSAQKNPTAFYLCASAREGGFGSAQYFGPGTRLTVL.

The chain joins TRBV7-7 to TRBJ2-5, with 10 bases matching TRBD2. The trim removed 6 bases at V and 7 bases at J, leaving 14 bases unmatched. The CDR3 extends over 16 amino acids. Germline V CDR1 and CDR2: SSHAT, FNYEAQ (reference sequence). DNA of the CDR3: TGTGCCAGCAGTCGATATCTAGCGGGGGCCGGGGTGACCCAGTACTTC. The encoded protein is CASSRYLAGAGVTQYF.

The V gene is TRBV5-4, the J gene TRBJ2-5; 7 bases are shared with TRBD2. The CDR3 covers 16 residues. Germline V lookup: CDR1 SGHNT, CDR2 YYREEE (reference sequence). The V segment lost 0 bases and the J segment 2 bases; nucleotides outside the gene matches: 7. The CDR3 DNA sequence: TGTGCCAGCAGCTTGGCCATGCGCGGGGGACAAGAGACCCAGTACTTC. Its translation is CASSLAMRGGQETQYF. Full variable domain (outside the CDR3, taken from reference TRBV5-4 and TRBJ2-5): ETGVTQSPTHLIKTRGQQVTLRCSSQSGHNTVSWYQQALGQGPQFIFQYYREEENGRGNFPPRFSGLQFPNYSSELNVNALELDDSALYLCASSLAMRGGQETQYFGPGTRLLVL.

Here the CDR3 reads CASSSWVRGGPTDTQYF. The CDR3 DNA sequence: TGCGCCAGCAGCTCCTGGGTCCGGGGGGGGCCCACAGATACGCAGTATTTT. The rearrangement uses TRBV5-1 and TRBJ2-3; TRBD2 aligns across 8 bases. This CDR3 region has 17 residues. Looked up from germline, CDR1 is SGHRS and CDR2 is YFSETQ. The V segment lost 3 bases and the J segment 2 bases; nucleotides outside the gene matches: 11.

This rearrangement joins TRBV9 to TRBJ1-6, with 7 bases matching TRBD1. This CDR3 comprises 14 residues. CDR1 SGDLS and CDR2 YYNGEE come from the germline V gene. J lost 6 bases, V lost 3 bases, and 3 bases had no gene match. CDR3: CASSAGTVNSPLHF. The CDR3 nucleotides are TGTGCCAGCAGCGCCGGGACAGTTAATTCACCCCTCCACTTT.